The text below deals with one T cell receptor (beta chain). Its specificity is unknown. V lost 0 bases to trimming and J lost 8 bases; unmatched junction nucleotides: 6. The CDR3 is made up of 13 amino acids. Germline V gene data show CDR1 as GTSNPN and CDR2 as SVGIG (reference sequence). This specimen belongs to a study of cytomegalovirus exposure and HLA in healthy donors. Whole-study context: The 95 million to 120 million unique TCR beta sequences, from roughly 170 million T cells, were found by an earlier analysis.

Study results and limitations: From TCR beta sequences, most subjects' HLA-A and HLA-B alleles were reportedly predicted accurately. A later analysis reportedly found fewer N-insertions in an Asian-associated ancestry cluster than the roughly 670-donor mean. Rarity marked most TCR sequences, yet some public TCRs occurred in many donors.

The PCR made use of 60 Vbeta and 13 Jbeta primers. Using immunoSEQ multiplex PCR, the repertoire was profiled, and TCRdb retains in-frame clones only, with some absent. In the table there are about 130,000 clones, 17% of which are singletons. This sequence was found in a female donor in good health and CMV-seropositive. The source material was PBMCs. The chain is built from TRBV30 and TRBJ2-7, with 8 bases lining up with TRBD2. Here the CDR3 reads CAWSVSGAPKQYF. The DNA for the CDR3 is TGTGCCTGGAGTGTTAGCGGGGCGCCTAAGCAGTACTTC.